The T cell receptor beta chain described here comes from a study of cytotoxic CD8 clonotypes in ibrutinib-treated CLL. Study as a whole: Productive templates averaged roughly 270,000 per sample, and productive rearrangements 90,000 to 100,000. Study-level points and caveats: Having risen at ibrutinib response, clonality had fallen back toward baseline by progression. On treatment, the uncommon public clonotypes contracted or remained stable.

Measured with immunoSEQ multiplex PCR; TCRdb has only the in-frame clones, and not every one. The sample consists of approximately 280,000 clones, around 69% of them appearing once. Concerning this clone: Its matching antigen is unknown.

V lost 4 bases, J lost 6 bases, and 12 bases stayed unmatched. The CDR3 has 18 residues. Germline loops: CDR1 WSHSY, CDR2 SAAADI. The source is a human donor with chronic lymphocytic leukemia. The V call is TRBV10-2, the J call TRBJ2-7; 16 bases are a match to TRBD2. The material sequenced was PBMCs, taken at disease progression, from a patient treated with ibrutinib. As DNA, the CDR3 is TGCGCCAGCAGTGCTTTGATAGGGACTAGCGGGGGGGCGCGCGAGCAGTACTTC. This gives the protein CASSALIGTSGGAREQYF.